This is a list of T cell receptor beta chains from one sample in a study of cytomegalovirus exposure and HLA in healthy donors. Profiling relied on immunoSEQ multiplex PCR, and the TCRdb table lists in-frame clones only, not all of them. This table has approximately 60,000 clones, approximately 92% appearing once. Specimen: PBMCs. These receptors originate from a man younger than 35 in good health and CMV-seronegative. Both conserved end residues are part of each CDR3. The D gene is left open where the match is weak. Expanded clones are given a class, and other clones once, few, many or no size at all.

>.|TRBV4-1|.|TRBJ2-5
CASSQEVRSHQETQYF
TGCGCCAGCAGCCAAGAGGTCAGGTCTCACCAAGAGACCCAGTACTTC
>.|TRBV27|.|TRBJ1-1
CASSPYPGAEDTEAFF
TGTGCCAGCAGTCCATATCCAGGGGCGGAGGACACTGAAGCTTTCTTT
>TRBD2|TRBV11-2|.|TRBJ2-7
CASSLARTGGNEQYF
TGTGCCAGCAGCTTAGCCCGAACGGGAGGGAACGAGCAGTACTTC
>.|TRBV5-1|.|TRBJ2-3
CASSLGGTDTQYF
TGCGCCAGCAGCTTGGGAGGGACAGATACGCAGTATTTT
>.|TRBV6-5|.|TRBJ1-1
CASSYSANMNTEAFF
TGTGCCAGCAGTTACTCGGCAAATATGAACACTGAAGCTTTCTTT
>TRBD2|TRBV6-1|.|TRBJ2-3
CASSEIAGGSTDTQYF
TGTGCCAGCAGTGAAATAGCGGGAGGGAGCACAGATACGCAGTATTTT
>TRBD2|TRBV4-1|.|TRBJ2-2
CASSQVLASGPTGELFF
TGCGCCAGCAGCCAAGTTCTGGCTAGCGGACCCACCGGGGAGCTGTTTTTT
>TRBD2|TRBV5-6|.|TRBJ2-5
CASRLAGGGETQYF
TGTGCCAGCAGACTAGCGGGAGGGGGAGAGACCCAGTACTTC
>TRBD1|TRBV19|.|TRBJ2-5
CASSDTGTGQETQYF
TGTGCCAGTAGTGACACCGGGACAGGACAAGAGACCCAGTACTTC
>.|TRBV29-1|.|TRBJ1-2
CSVTRGYGYTF
TGCAGCGTTACTCGGGGTTATGGCTACACCTTC
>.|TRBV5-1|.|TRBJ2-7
CASSLDRPGDPYEQYF
TGCGCCAGCAGCTTGGATCGACCAGGGGACCCCTACGAGCAGTACTTC
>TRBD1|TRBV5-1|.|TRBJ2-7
CASSLGTGPIYEQYF
TGCGCCAGCAGCTTGGGGACAGGACCCATCTACGAGCAGTACTTC
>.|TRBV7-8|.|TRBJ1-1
CASSFRSDTEAFF
TGTGCCAGCAGCTTCCGCAGTGACACTGAAGCTTTCTTT
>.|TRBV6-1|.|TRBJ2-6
CASILSGANVLTF
TGTGCCAGCATATTATCCGGGGCCAACGTCCTGACTTTC
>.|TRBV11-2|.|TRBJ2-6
CASSFTGTSHSGANVLTF
TGTGCCAGCAGCTTCACCGGGACTTCCCACTCTGGGGCCAACGTCCTGACTTTC
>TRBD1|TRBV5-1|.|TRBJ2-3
CASSIDRVTDTQYF
TGCGCCAGCAGCATCGACAGGGTCACAGATACGCAGTATTTT
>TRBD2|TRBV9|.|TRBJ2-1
CASSVSGRSEQFF
TGTGCCAGCAGCGTTAGCGGGAGGAGTGAGCAGTTCTTC
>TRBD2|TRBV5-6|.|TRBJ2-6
CASSLASGSTGANVLTF
TGTGCCAGCAGCTTGGCTAGCGGGAGTACTGGGGCCAACGTCCTGACTTTC
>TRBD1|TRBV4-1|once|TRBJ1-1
CASSQTLGRTGSTEAFF
TGCGCCAGCAGCCAGACTTTAGGGCGGACAGGGAGCACTGAAGCTTTCTTT
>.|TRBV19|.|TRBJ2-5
CASRKGLAETQYF
TGTGCCAGTAGAAAGGGGCTGGCAGAGACCCAGTACTTC
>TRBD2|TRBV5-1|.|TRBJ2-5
CASSSRWEGLRETQYF
TGCGCCAGCAGCTCCCGATGGGAGGGGTTAAGGGAGACCCAGTACTTC
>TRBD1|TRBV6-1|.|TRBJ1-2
CASSEAGLRGRIYGYTF
TGTGCCAGCAGTGAAGCTGGATTAAGGGGGCGGATCTATGGCTACACCTTC
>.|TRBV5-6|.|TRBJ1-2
CASSLWAYGYTF
TGTGCCAGCAGCTTGTGGGCTTATGGCTACACCTTC
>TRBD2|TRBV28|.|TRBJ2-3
CASSLYSSGRFPSTDTQYF
TGTGCCAGCAGTTTATATTCTAGCGGGAGGTTCCCCAGCACAGATACGCAGTATTTT
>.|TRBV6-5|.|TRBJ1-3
CASSYLQGANTIYF
TGTGCCAGCAGTTATCTACAGGGTGCAAACACCATATATTTT
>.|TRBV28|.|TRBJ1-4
CASSQWGASEKLFF
TGTGCCAGCAGTCAATGGGGAGCTTCTGAAAAACTGTTTTTT
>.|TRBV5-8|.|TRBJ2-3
CASSWSSRQYTQYF
TGTGCCAGCAGCTGGTCCTCACGACAGTATACGCAGTATTTT
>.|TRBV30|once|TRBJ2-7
CAWNTGGYEQYF
TGTGCCTGGAATACAGGCGGCTACGAGCAGTACTTC
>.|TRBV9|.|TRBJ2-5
CASSVEGGGTQETQYF
TGTGCCAGCAGCGTAGAGGGGGGAGGGACCCAAGAGACCCAGTACTTC
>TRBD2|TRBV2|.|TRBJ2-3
CASSRTSGSYSTDTQYF
TGTGCCAGCAGTCGGACTAGCGGGAGTTATAGCACAGATACGCAGTATTTT
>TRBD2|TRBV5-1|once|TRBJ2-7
CASSPTTSGTYEQYF
TGCGCCAGCAGTCCCACCACTAGCGGTACCTACGAGCAGTACTTC
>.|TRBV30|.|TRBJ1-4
CASRQATEKLFF
TGTGCCTCAAGACAGGCGACAGAAAAACTGTTTTTT
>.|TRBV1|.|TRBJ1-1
CTSNQDRVRTEAFF
TGCACCAGCAATCAGGACAGGGTACGCACTGAAGCTTTCTTT
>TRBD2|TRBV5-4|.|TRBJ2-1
CASSPKGTSGSYNEQFF
TGTGCCAGCAGCCCGAAAGGGACTAGCGGCTCCTACAATGAGCAGTTCTTC
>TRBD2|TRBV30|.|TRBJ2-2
CAWRKAGGNTGELFF
TGTGCCTGGAGAAAGGCGGGAGGGAACACCGGGGAGCTGTTTTTT
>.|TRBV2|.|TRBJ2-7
CASSWGEKYEQYF
TGTGCCAGCAGTTGGGGAGAGAAATACGAGCAGTACTTC
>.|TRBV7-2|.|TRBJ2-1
CASSLTGYEQFF
TGTGCCAGCAGCTTAACAGGTTATGAGCAGTTCTTC
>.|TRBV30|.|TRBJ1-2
CAWSVAAFGYTF
TGTGCCTGGAGTGTGGCCGCCTTTGGCTACACCTTC
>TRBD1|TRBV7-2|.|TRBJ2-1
CASSGDRVYNEQFF
TGTGCCAGCAGTGGTGACAGGGTCTACAATGAGCAGTTCTTC
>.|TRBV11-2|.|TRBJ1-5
CASSLFHSGNQPQHF
TGTGCCAGCAGCTTATTCCACTCCGGCAATCAGCCCCAGCATTTT
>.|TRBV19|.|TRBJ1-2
CASSIEGRGYTF
TGTGCCAGTAGTATAGAGGGGAGAGGCTACACCTTC
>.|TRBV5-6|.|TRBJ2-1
CASSLDSFSYNEQFF
TGTGCCAGCAGCCTGGACAGCTTCTCCTACAATGAGCAGTTCTTC
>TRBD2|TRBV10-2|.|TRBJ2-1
CASSEEVAGLAVDEQFF
TGCGCCAGCAGTGAAGAGGTAGCGGGCCTCGCGGTCGATGAGCAGTTCTTC
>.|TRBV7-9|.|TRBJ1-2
CASSSEFYGYTF
TGTGCCAGCAGCTCCGAGTTCTATGGCTACACCTTC
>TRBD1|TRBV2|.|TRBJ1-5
CATMGGDRGQGQPQHF
TGTGCCACCATGGGCGGGGACAGGGGGCAAGGGCAGCCCCAGCATTTT
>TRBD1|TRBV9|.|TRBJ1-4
CASSVGTGLATNEKLFF
TGTGCCAGCAGCGTCGGGACAGGTCTTGCAACTAATGAAAAACTGTTTTTT
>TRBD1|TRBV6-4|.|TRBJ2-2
CASSRQGLGELFF
TGTGCCAGCAGCCGACAGGGGCTCGGGGAGCTGTTTTTT
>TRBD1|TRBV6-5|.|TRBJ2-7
CASSSSHRGSYEQYF
TGTGCCAGCAGTTCCTCTCACAGGGGGTCCTACGAGCAGTACTTC
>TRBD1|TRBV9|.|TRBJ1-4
CASSFRTGGAEKLFF
TGTGCCAGCAGCTTCCGGACAGGGGGAGCCGAAAAACTGTTTTTT
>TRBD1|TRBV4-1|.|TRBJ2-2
CASSQPQGGPNTGELFF
TGCGCCAGCAGCCAACCCCAAGGGGGCCCGAACACCGGGGAGCTGTTTTTT
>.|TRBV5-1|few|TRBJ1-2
CASSPGDTNYGYTF
TGCGCCAGCAGCCCGGGGGATACTAACTATGGCTACACCTTC
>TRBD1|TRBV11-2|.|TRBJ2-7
CASSLEAGGNYEQYF
TGTGCCAGCAGCTTAGAAGCAGGGGGCAACTACGAGCAGTACTTC
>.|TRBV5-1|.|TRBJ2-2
CASSTRLANTGELFF
TGCGCCAGCAGCACGCGACTAGCGAACACCGGGGAGCTGTTTTTT
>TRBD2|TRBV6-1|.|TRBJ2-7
CASSVSGGYDEQYF
TGTGCCAGCAGTGTCTCGGGAGGTTACGACGAGCAGTACTTC
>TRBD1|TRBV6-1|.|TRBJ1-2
CASSGGQEIYGYTF
TGTGCCAGCAGCGGGGGACAGGAAATATATGGCTACACCTTC